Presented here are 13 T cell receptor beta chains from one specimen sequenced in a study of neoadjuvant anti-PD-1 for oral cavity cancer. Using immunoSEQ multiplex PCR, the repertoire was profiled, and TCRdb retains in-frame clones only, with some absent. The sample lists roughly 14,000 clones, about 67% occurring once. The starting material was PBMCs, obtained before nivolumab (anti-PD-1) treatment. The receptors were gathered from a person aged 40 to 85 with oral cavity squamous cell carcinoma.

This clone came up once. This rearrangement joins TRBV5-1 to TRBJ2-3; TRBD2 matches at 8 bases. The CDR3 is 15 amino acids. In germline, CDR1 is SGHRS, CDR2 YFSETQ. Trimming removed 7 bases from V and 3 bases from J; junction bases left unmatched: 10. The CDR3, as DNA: TGCGCCAGCTTCGGAGGAGCGGGGGTGACAGATACGCAGTATTTT. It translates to CASFGGAGVTDTQYF.

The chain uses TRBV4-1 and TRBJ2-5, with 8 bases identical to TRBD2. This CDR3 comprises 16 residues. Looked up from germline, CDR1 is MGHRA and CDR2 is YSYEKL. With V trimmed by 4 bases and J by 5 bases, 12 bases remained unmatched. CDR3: CASSPSGGLGSETQYF. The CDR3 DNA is TGCGCCAGCAGCCCGAGCGGGGGCTTGGGGAGCGAGACCCAGTACTTC.

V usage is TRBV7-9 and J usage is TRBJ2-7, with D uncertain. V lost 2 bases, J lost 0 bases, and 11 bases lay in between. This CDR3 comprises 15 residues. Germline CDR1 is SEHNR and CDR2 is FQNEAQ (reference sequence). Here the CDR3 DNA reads TGTGCCAGCAGCTTACCCCAGACACCCTCCTACGAGCAGTACTTC. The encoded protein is CASSLPQTPSYEQYF.

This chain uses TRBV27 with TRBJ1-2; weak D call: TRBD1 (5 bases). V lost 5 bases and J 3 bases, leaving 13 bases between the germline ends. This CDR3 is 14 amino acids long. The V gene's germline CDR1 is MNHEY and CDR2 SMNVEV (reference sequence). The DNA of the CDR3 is TGTGCCAGCAGTAGGGACGGAGGCCACTATGGCTACACCTTC. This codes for CASSRDGGHYGYTF.

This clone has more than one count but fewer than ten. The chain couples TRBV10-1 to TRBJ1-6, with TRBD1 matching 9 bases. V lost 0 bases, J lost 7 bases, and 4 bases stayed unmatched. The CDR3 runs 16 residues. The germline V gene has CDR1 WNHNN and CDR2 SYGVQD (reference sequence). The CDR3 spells CASSESYRGQNSPLHF. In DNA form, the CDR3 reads TGCGCCAGCAGTGAGTCGTACAGGGGGCAGAATTCACCCCTCCACTTT.

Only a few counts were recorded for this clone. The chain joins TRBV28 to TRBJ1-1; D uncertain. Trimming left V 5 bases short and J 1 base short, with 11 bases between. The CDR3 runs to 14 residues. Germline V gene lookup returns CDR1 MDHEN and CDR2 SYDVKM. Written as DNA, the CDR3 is TGTGCCAGCAGTGTATATGGAAAGAACACTGAAGCTTTCTTT. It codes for CASSVYGKNTEAFF.

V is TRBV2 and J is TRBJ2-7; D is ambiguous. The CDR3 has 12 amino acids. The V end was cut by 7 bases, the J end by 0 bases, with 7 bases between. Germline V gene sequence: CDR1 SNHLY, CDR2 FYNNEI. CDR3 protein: CASIVSSYEQYF. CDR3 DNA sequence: TGTGCCAGCATAGTCAGCTCCTACGAGCAGTACTTC.

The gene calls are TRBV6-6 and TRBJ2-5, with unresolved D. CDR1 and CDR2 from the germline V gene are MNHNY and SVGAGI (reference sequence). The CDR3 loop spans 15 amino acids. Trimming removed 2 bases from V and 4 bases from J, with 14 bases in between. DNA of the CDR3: TGTGCCAGCAGTTACCCACACCGCACTGGAGAGACCCAGTACTTC. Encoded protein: CASSYPHRTGETQYF.

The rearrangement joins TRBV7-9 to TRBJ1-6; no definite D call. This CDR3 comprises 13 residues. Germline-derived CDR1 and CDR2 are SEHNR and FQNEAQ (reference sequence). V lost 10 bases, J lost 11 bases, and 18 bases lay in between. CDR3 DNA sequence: TGTGCCACTACCGCTGATGGCGTTACACCCCTCCACTTT. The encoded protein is CATTADGVTPLHF.

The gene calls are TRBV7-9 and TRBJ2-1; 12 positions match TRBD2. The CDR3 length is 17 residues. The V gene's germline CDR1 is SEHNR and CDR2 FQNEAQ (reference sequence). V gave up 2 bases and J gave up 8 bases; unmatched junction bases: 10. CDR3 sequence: CASSLRASGRAIDEQFF. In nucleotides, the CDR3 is TGTGCCAGCAGCTTAAGGGCTAGCGGGAGGGCCATAGATGAGCAGTTCTTC.

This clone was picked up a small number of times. DNA of the CDR3: TGTGCCAGCACCCTGATCGGGCACGGGGAGCTGTTTTTT. Residues: CASTLIGHGELFF. The chain recombines TRBV25-1 with TRBJ2-2; D unresolved. CDR1 and CDR2 from the germline V gene are MGHDK and SYGVNS. The CDR3 runs 13 residues. The V end lost 7 bases, the J end lost 7 bases, and 13 bases lay between the germline ends.

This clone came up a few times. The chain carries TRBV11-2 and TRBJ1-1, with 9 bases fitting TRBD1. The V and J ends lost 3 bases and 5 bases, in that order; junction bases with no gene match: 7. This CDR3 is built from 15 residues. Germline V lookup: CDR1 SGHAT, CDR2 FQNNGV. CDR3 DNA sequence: TGTGCCAGCAGCTTTCGACAGGGGGTGTTAACTGAAGCTTTCTTT. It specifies CASSFRQGVLTEAFF.

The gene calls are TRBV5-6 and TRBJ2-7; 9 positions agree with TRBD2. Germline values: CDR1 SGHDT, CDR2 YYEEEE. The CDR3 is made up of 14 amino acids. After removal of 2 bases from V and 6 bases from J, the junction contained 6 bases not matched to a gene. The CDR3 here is CASSFPGLASEQYF. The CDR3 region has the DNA TGTGCCAGCAGCTTCCCGGGACTAGCAAGCGAGCAGTACTTC.